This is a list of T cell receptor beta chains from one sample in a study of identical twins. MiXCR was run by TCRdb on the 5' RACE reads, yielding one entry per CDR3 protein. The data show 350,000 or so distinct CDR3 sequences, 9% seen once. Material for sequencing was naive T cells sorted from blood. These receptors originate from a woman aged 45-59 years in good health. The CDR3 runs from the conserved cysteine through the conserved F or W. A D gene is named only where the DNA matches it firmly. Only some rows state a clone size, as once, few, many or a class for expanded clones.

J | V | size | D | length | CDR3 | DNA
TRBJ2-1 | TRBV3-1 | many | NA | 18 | CASSQRLAAHSSYNEQFF | TGTGCCAGCAGCCAGCGATTAGCGGCCCATAGCTCCTACAATGAGCAGTTCTTC
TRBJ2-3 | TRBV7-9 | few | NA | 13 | CASGALGTDTQYF | TGTGCCAGCGGGGCTTTGGGCACAGATACGCAGTATTTT
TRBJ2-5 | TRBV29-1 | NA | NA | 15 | CSVKRAYTLQETQYF | TGCAGCGTGAAAAGGGCCTACACCCTTCAAGAGACCCAGTACTTC
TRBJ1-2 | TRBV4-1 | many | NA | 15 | CASSQEVSVYYGYTF | TGCGCCAGCAGCCAAGAGGTTAGCGTCTACTATGGCTACACCTTC
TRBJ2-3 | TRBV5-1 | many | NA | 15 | CASSLSGSHTDTQYF | TGCGCCAGCAGCTTAAGCGGGTCCCACACAGATACGCAGTATTTT
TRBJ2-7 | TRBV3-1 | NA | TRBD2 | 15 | CASSQGPSGSYEQYF | TGTGCCAGCAGCCAAGGGCCTAGCGGGTCCTACGAGCAGTACTTC
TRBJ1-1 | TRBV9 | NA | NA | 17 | CASSVDPGKGMNTEAFF | TGTGCCAGCAGCGTAGATCCAGGGAAGGGCATGAACACTGAAGCTTTCTTT
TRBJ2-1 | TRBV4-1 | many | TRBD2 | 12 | CASSLSGIEQFF | TGCGCCAGCAGCCTTAGCGGGATTGAGCAGTTCTTC
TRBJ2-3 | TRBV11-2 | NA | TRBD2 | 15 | CASSSLLIAGGAQYF | TGTGCCAGCAGCTCCCTGCTGATAGCGGGAGGGGCGCAGTATTTT
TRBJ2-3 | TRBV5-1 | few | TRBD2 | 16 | CASSLDLAGGTDTQYF | TGCGCCAGCAGCTTGGATCTAGCGGGAGGCACAGATACGCAGTATTTT
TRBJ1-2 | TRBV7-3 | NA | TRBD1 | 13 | CASSPTGEHGYTF | TGTGCCAGCAGCCCGACAGGGGAACATGGCTACACCTTC
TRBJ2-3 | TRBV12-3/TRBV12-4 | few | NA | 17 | CASSSGSGGPSTDTQYF | TGTGCCAGCAGTTCGGGATCCGGAGGTCCCAGCACAGATACGCAGTATTTT
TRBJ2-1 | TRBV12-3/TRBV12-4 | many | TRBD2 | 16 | CASSLAGLAGINEQFF | TGTGCCAGCAGTTTAGCGGGACTAGCGGGCATCAATGAGCAGTTCTTC
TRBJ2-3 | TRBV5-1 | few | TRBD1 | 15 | CASRDGDRETDTQYF | TGCGCCAGCAGAGATGGGGACAGGGAGACAGATACGCAGTATTTT
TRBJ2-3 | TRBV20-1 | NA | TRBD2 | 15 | CSATGLAAPTDTQYF | TGCAGTGCTACGGGACTAGCGGCACCCACAGATACGCAGTATTTT
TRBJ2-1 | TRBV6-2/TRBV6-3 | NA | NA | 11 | CASSKHNEQFF | TGTGCCAGCAGCAAGCACAATGAGCAGTTCTTC
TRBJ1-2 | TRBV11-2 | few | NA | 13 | CASSLGGFYGYTF | TGTGCCAGCAGCTTAGGAGGGTTCTATGGCTACACCTTC
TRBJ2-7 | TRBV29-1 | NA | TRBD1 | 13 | CSVGQGDSYEQYF | TGCAGCGTTGGCCAGGGGGACTCCTACGAGCAGTACTTC
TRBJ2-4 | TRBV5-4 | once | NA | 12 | CASSLDGNIQYF | TGTGCCAGCAGCTTGGACGGGAACATTCAGTACTTC
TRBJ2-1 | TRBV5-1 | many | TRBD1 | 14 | CASSEGQGLNEQFF | TGCGCCAGCAGCGAGGGACAGGGACTCAATGAGCAGTTCTTC
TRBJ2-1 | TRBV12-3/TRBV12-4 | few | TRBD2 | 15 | CASSFGGTKGSEQFF | TGTGCCAGCAGTTTTGGAGGGACTAAGGGTTCTGAGCAGTTCTTC
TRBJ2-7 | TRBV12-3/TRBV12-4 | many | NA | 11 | CASSLQAEQYF | TGTGCCAGCAGTTTGCAGGCCGAGCAGTACTTC
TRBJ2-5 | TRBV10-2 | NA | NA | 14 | CASTAPNSQETQYF | TGCGCCAGCACAGCCCCCAACAGCCAAGAGACCCAGTACTTC
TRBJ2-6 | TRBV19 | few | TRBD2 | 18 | CASSSWTSGNSGANVLTF | TGTGCCAGTAGTTCTTGGACTAGCGGAAACTCTGGGGCCAACGTCCTGACTTTC
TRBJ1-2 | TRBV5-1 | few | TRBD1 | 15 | CASSLDRGQSDGYTF | TGCGCCAGCAGCTTGGACAGGGGGCAATCGGATGGCTACACCTTC
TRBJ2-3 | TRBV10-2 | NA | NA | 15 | CASSGHLLGTDTQYF | TGCGCCAGTAGTGGTCACTTGTTAGGCACAGATACGCAGTATTTT
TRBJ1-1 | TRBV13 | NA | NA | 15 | CASSLTGGANTEAFF | TGTGCCAGCAGCTTAACAGGTGGGGCGAACACTGAAGCTTTCTTT